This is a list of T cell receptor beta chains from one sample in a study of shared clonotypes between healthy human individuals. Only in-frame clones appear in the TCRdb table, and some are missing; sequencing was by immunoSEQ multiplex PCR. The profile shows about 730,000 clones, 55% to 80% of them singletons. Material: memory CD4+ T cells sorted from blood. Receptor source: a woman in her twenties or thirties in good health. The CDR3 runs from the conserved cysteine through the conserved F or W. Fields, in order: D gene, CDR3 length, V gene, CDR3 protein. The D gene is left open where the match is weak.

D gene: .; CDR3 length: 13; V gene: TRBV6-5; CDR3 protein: CASSELGGETQYF
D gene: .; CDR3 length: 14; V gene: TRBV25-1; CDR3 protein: CASSARPNSYEQYF
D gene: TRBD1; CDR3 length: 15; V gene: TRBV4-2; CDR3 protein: CASSQTGGIQETQYF
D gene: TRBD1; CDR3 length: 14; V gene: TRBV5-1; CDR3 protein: CASSTGQTTGELFF
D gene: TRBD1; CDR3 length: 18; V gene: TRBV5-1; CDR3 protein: CASSWKSNAGGSYNEQFF
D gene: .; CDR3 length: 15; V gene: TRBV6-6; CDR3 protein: CASSYSAQGHNEQFF
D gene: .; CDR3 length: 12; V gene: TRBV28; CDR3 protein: CASNKGGLPQHF
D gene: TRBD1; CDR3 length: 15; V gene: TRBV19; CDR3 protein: CASSMTGSSTDTQYF
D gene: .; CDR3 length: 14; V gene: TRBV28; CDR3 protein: CASSLGGSPQPQHF
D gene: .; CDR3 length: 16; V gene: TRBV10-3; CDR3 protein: CAISEQSSRVADEQFF
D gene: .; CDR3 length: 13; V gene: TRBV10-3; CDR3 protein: CAISEEQGRPQHF